Listed here are 20 T cell receptor beta chains from one sample, sequenced in a study of control samples from healthy donors and cancer patients (dated by TCRdb to about 2020). Preparation of the library involved the immunoSEQ multiplex PCR assay. Here the immuneACCESS table is served through TCRdb, limited to in-frame sequences with V and J called. Missing clones are a known gap in these copies; in checked studies unresolved V genes cover under half, and the rest lacks a known reason. This sample gives fewer than 200,000 clones in total; over 85% of them show up just once. 1.1% to 1.5% of the sample lies in the top ten. The specimen was blood. The receptor set was obtained from a man aged 25 to 40 in good health.

The chain carries TRBV11-2 and TRBJ2-5; 13 bases are a match to TRBD2. The V gene end was trimmed by 5 bases and the J gene end by 4 bases; junction bases not matched to a gene: 10. The CDR3 loop spans 17 amino acids. Germline CDR1 SGHAT, CDR2 FQNNGV. As DNA, the CDR3 is TGTGCCAGCAGCAGTACTAGCGGGGGGGCGGGCCGAGAGACCCAGTACTTC. Protein product: CASSSTSGGAGRETQYF.

This rearrangement joins TRBV5-4 to TRBJ2-5, with 7 bases aligning to TRBD2. Trimming took 2 bases from V and 5 from J; bases not matched to a gene: 9. The CDR3 totals 15 residues. Germline V gives CDR1 SGHNT, CDR2 YYREEE (reference sequence). CDR3 protein: CASSFSAREGETQYF. In nucleotides, the CDR3 is TGTGCCAGCAGCTTCTCGGCCAGGGAGGGGGAGACCCAGTACTTC. Full variable domain (remainder filled in from reference TRBV5-4 and TRBJ2-5): ETGVTQSPTHLIKTRGQQVTLRCSSQSGHNTVSWYQQALGQGPQFIFQYYREEENGRGNFPPRFSGLQFPNYSSELNVNALELDDSALYLCASSFSAREGETQYFGPGTRLLVL.

This chain links TRBV27 with TRBJ2-7, with D unresolved. There are 15 residues in the CDR3. V was clipped by 2 bases and J by 3 bases, with 14 bases between them. Germline values: CDR1 MNHEY, CDR2 SMNVEV (reference sequence). CDR3 nucleotides: TGTGCCAGCAGTTTAAACGTGGGCAGTTTCTACGAGCAGTACTTC. Encoded protein: CASSLNVGSFYEQYF.

J is TRBJ1-5 and V is TRBV2; D may be TRBD1 (5 bases). V dropped 4 bases and J dropped 3 bases, with 13 bases sitting between them. Germline V CDR1 and CDR2: SNHLY, FYNNEI. The CDR3 is made up of 15 amino acids. The CDR3 reads CASSGGAQANQPQHF. The CDR3 region has the DNA TGTGCCAGCAGTGGTGGGGCGCAAGCCAATCAGCCCCAGCATTTT.

In its sample, this clone was seen a few times. The chain couples TRBV6-5 to TRBJ1-2, with a tentative D call TRBD1 (6 bases). Trimming shortened V by 4 bases and J by 4 bases, and 10 bases separated the two germline ends. The germline V gene has CDR1 MNHEY and CDR2 SVGAGI. The CDR3 sequence is 13 residues long. CDR3 sequence reads: CASSSTGAYGYTF. The CDR3 DNA is TGTGCCAGCAGTTCGACAGGAGCCTATGGCTACACCTTC.

V gene TRBV28 combines with J gene TRBJ2-3, with 9 bases lining up with TRBD2. This CDR3 is 17 amino acids long. V shed 4 bases and J 3 bases; nucleotides not matched to a gene: 11. Per germline, CDR1 MDHEN and CDR2 SYDVKM. CDR3 sequence: CASSSPDLAGTTDTQYF. The CDR3 bases are TGTGCCAGCAGTTCCCCTGATCTAGCGGGAACTACAGATACGCAGTATTTT.

CDR3 amino acids: CASSLGTGPRSGGPYEQYF. As DNA, the CDR3 is TGTGCCAGCAGCTTAGGGACAGGTCCCAGGAGCGGGGGCCCCTACGAGCAGTACTTC. The rearrangement joins TRBV7-2 to TRBJ2-7; weak D call: TRBD2 (8 bases). The CDR3 is made up of 19 amino acids. Germline-derived CDR1 and CDR2 are SGHTA and FQGNSA. Trimming pared 1 base from V and 2 bases from J, leaving 24 bases between.

This rearrangement joins TRBV13 to TRBJ2-2, with TRBD1 matching over 11 bases. The length of the CDR3 is 18 residues. V trimming: 1 base; J trimming: 7 bases; junction bases outside the gene matches: 11. The germline V gene has CDR1 PRHDT and CDR2 FYEKMQ (reference sequence). CDR3 region: CASSLAAGTGGRSGELFF. For the CDR3, the DNA is TGTGCCAGCAGCTTAGCTGCCGGGACAGGGGGGCGTAGCGGGGAGCTGTTTTTT. The full variable domain, rest sourced from reference TRBV13 and TRBJ2-2, is AAGVIQSPRHLIKEKRETATLKCYPIPRHDTVYWYQQGPGQDPQFLISFYEKMQSDKGSIPDRFSAQQFSDYHSELNMSSLELGDSALYFCASSLAAGTGGRSGELFFGEGSRLTVL.

The chain has TRBV11-3 and TRBJ2-1; TRBD2 matches at 7 bases. V was pared by 4 bases and J by 7 bases, with 7 bases of the junction left unmatched. Per the germline V gene, CDR1 is SGHNT and CDR2 is YENEEA. The CDR3 totals 14 residues. The CDR3 sequence is CASSSRRESNEQFF. As DNA, the CDR3 is TGTGCCAGCAGCTCCCGGCGGGAGTCAAATGAGCAGTTCTTC.

V is TRBV28 and J is TRBJ2-7; 9 positions agree with TRBD1. CDR3 length equals 16 residues. Per the germline V gene, CDR1 is MDHEN and CDR2 is SYDVKM. V trimming: 5 bases; J trimming: 7 bases; junction bases outside the gene matches: 15. The CDR3 is CASSPDRGHYEGEQYF. The DNA of the CDR3 is TGTGCCAGCAGTCCGGACAGGGGTCATTACGAAGGAGAGCAGTACTTC.

CDR3 bases: TGTGCCAGCAGCCTAGGACAGGGGGCGATTGACACTGAAGCTTTCTTT. Translation: CASSLGQGAIDTEAFF. The J gene is TRBJ1-1, the V gene TRBV7-9, with 11 positions matching TRBD1. The CDR3 totals 16 residues. CDR1 and CDR2 (germline): SEHNR, FQNEAQ (reference sequence). Losses at the gene ends were 5 bases for V and 3 bases for J; bases not matched to a gene: 8.

This chain uses TRBV7-2 with TRBJ1-1; D uncertain. V lost 4 bases and J 4 bases, leaving 13 bases between the germline ends. Germline V gene lookup returns CDR1 SGHTA and CDR2 FQGNSA. CDR3 size: 14 residues. Here the CDR3 reads CASSSGGRGTEAFF. The CDR3, as DNA: TGTGCCAGCAGCTCCGGTGGGCGGGGCACTGAAGCTTTCTTT.

This sequence joins TRBV5-1 and TRBJ2-7; 8 bases agree with TRBD2. CDR1 SGHRS and CDR2 YFSETQ come from the germline V gene. The V and J ends lost 0 bases and 5 bases, in that order; junction bases with no gene match: 13. The CDR3 contains 17 residues. The DNA for the CDR3 is TGCGCCAGCAGCTTGGGGGCTTTGACCGGGAGGGAAAACGAGCAGTACTTC. Its translation: CASSLGALTGRENEQYF.

CDR3 in DNA: TGTGCCAGCAGCAACCGGGACAGGGGGCTCAATGAGCAGTTCTTC. Protein: CASSNRDRGLNEQFF. The rearrangement uses TRBV9 and TRBJ2-1, with 12 bases matching TRBD1. CDR3 length: 15 amino acids. V gave up 4 bases and J gave up 6 bases; unmatched junction bases: 5. Germline CDR1 is SGDLS and CDR2 is YYNGEE.

CDR3 DNA: TGTGCCAGCAGCTTAACGGACCCACAAGTGGAAACAGATACGCAGTATTTT. Translation: CASSLTDPQVETDTQYF. V gene TRBV7-3 combines with J gene TRBJ2-3; D unclear. The CDR3 loop spans 17 amino acids. Germline values: CDR1 SGHTA, CDR2 FQGTGA. Trimming removed 0 bases from V and 3 bases from J, with 16 bases in between.

The chain couples TRBV11-3 to TRBJ2-2; 7 bases agree with TRBD2. The V segment lost 5 bases and the J segment 0 bases; nucleotides outside the gene matches: 12. The CDR3 contains 18 residues. Germline CDR1 reads SGHNT; CDR2 reads YENEEA. CDR3 coding DNA: TGTGCCAGCAGCCCCCGTACTGCGGGGGTCGCGAACACCGGGGAGCTGTTTTTT. This sequence encodes CASSPRTAGVANTGELFF.

J is TRBJ1-2 and V is TRBV30; no clear D. The CDR3 runs 13 residues. The V end was cut by 0 bases, the J end by 6 bases, with 11 bases between. CDR1 GTSNPN and CDR2 SVGIG come from the germline V gene (reference sequence). The CDR3 loop reads CAWSVSGFDGYTF. The CDR3, as DNA: TGTGCCTGGAGTGTTTCGGGGTTCGATGGCTACACCTTC.

The genes are TRBV15 and TRBJ2-1; 7 bases agree with TRBD1. This CDR3 spans 13 amino acids. Germline V gene sequence: CDR1 LNHNV, CDR2 YYDKDF (reference sequence). The trim removed 1 base at V and 12 bases at J, leaving 6 bases unmatched. The CDR3 protein is CATSRAPRDRQFF. The CDR3 DNA reads as TGTGCCACCAGCAGAGCCCCCCGGGACAGGCAGTTCTTC.

V gene TRBV5-4 combines with J gene TRBJ2-5; D unclear. This CDR3 spans 14 amino acids. Germline CDR1 and CDR2: SGHNT and YYREEE (reference sequence). V dropped 2 bases and J dropped 5 bases, with 13 bases sitting between them. This CDR3 reads CASSLRTDRETQYF. CDR3 in DNA: TGTGCCAGCAGCTTACGGACCGACCGCGAGACCCAGTACTTC.

With respect to this clone: This same CDR3 is encoded by further DNA sequences in the sample. The chain has TRBV12-3 or TRBV12-4 and TRBJ1-1; the D gene is possibly TRBD1 (6 bases). The CDR3 consists of 13 residues. The germline V and J ends were trimmed by 3 bases and 5 bases, with 10 bases remaining between them. The CDR3 DNA is TGTGCCAGCAGTTTGGTAGGGGGTACTGAAGCTTTCTTT. It translates to CASSLVGGTEAFF.